The 26 T cell receptor beta chains in this list originate from one sample, sequenced in a study of blood T cell repertoires in COVID-19. Libraries were prepared by immunoSEQ multiplex PCR; TCRdb keeps only in-frame clonotypes and omits some of them. Among fewer than 250,000 clones listed, under 85% were seen once. The sample taken for sequencing was peripheral blood. These receptor sequences come from a human donor in a cohort sampled during active COVID-19.

J is TRBJ1-1 and V is TRBV3-1 (or the pseudogene TRBV3-2); 8 bases align to TRBD1. The CDR3 sequence is 14 residues long. After removal of 4 bases from V and 1 base from J, the junction contained 2 bases not matched to a gene. Germline V lookup: CDR1 LGHDT, CDR2 YNNKEL (reference sequence). DNA for the CDR3: TGTGCCAGCAGCCGCCAGGGGGCGAACACTGAAGCTTTCTTT. As protein: CASSRQGANTEAFF.

This chain uses TRBV7-9 with TRBJ1-2; tentatively, D is TRBD1 (6 bases). Looked up from germline, CDR1 is SEHNR and CDR2 is FQNEAQ (reference sequence). V lost 1 base to trimming and J lost 8 bases, with 11 bases between them. The CDR3 totals 13 residues. CDR3 sequence (DNA): TGTGCCAGCAGCTTAGGGGACACCCGGGGCTACACCTTC. Protein product: CASSLGDTRGYTF. The variable domain in full, with the rest retrieved from reference TRBV7-9 and TRBJ1-2, is DTGVSQNPRHKITKRGQNVTFRCDPISEHNRLYWYRQTLGQGPEFLTYFQNEAQLEKSRLLSDRFSAERPKGSFSTLEIQRTEQGDSAMYLCASSLGDTRGYTFGSGTRLTVV.

This clone has just a few counts. J is TRBJ2-1 and V is TRBV28, with D hard to call. CDR1 and CDR2 from the germline V gene are MDHEN and SYDVKM. Trimming stripped 4 bases from V and 8 bases from J, with 15 bases between. The CDR3 spans 14 residues. The CDR3 DNA follows: TGTGCCAGCAGTTCGTCCCTAAGAGGTGATGAGCAGTTCTTC. This translates into CASSSSLRGDEQFF.

The chain joins TRBV14 to TRBJ2-1, with 10 bases fitting TRBD2. CDR1 is SGHDN and CDR2 is FVKESK in the germline V gene. Trimming took 2 bases from V and 3 from J; bases not matched to a gene: 7. The length of the CDR3 is 17 residues. CDR3 sequence reads: CASSQYGLAVGYNEQFF. Here the CDR3 DNA reads TGTGCCAGCAGCCAATACGGACTAGCGGTGGGCTACAATGAGCAGTTCTTC.

This clone turned up a few times. V and J are TRBV30 and TRBJ1-5; no firm D call. The CDR3 is 13 residues long. Trimming took off 5 bases at V and 1 base at J, with 9 bases between the two ends. CDR1 GTSNPN and CDR2 SVGIG come from the germline V gene (reference sequence). The CDR3: CAWQEGSNQPQHF. The DNA for the CDR3 is TGTGCCTGGCAAGAGGGAAGCAATCAGCCCCAGCATTTT.

The V call is TRBV5-1, the J call TRBJ1-4; TRBD1 is a possible D gene (5 bases). The CDR3 extends over 14 amino acids. The germline gives CDR1 SGHRS, CDR2 YFSETQ. Trimming shortened V by 1 base and J by 5 bases, and 9 bases separated the two germline ends. The DNA of the CDR3 is TGCGCCAGCAGCTTGAATCCAGGGAATGAAAAACTGTTTTTT. Protein sequence: CASSLNPGNEKLFF.

This clone has only a few counts. The V call is TRBV3-1 (or the pseudogene TRBV3-2), the J call TRBJ2-5; perhaps TRBD1 as D (6 bases). V lost 7 bases and J 7 bases, leaving 16 bases between the germline ends. The CDR3 covers 13 residues. Germline CDR1 and CDR2: LGHDT and YNNKEL (reference sequence). The CDR3 is CASMYRATGTQYF. DNA of the CDR3: TGTGCCAGCATGTACAGGGCGACGGGGACCCAGTACTTC.

V gene TRBV2 combines with J gene TRBJ2-5; 7 nucleotides line up with TRBD1. CDR1 is SNHLY, CDR2 FYNNEI, per germline. The CDR3 sequence is 15 residues long. The trim removed 5 bases at V and 2 bases at J, leaving 8 bases unmatched. CDR3 region: CASSPDRRTQETQYF. As DNA, the CDR3 is TGTGCCAGCAGTCCGGACAGGAGAACTCAAGAGACCCAGTACTTC. Variable domain in full (rest from reference TRBV2 and TRBJ2-5): EPEVTQTPSHQVTQMGQEVILRCVPISNHLYFYWYRQILGQKVEFLVSFYNNEISEKSEIFDDQFSVERPDGSNFTLKIRSTKLEDSAMYFCASSPDRRTQETQYFGPGTRLLVL.

The V gene is TRBV5-1, the J gene TRBJ2-1; perhaps TRBD1 as D (6 bases). V lost 4 bases and J lost 1, with 12 bases in between. Looked up from germline, CDR1 is SGHRS and CDR2 is YFSETQ. This CDR3 comprises 15 residues. CDR3 in DNA: TGCGCCAGCAGCGTTACAGGGACATCCTACAATGAGCAGTTCTTC. It codes for CASSVTGTSYNEQFF.

The V call is TRBV6-6, the J call TRBJ1-4, with 9 bases that match TRBD1. CDR1 is MNHNY, CDR2 SVGAGI, per germline (reference sequence). V gave up 5 bases and J gave up 8 bases; unmatched junction bases: 6. The CDR3 consists of 14 residues. DNA of the CDR3: TGTGCCAGCAGTAGGGACAGGGTCTTAGAAAAACTGTTTTTT. Translation: CASSRDRVLEKLFF.

This clone was counted a few times. Other nucleotide sequences in the sample specify the same CDR3. The chain combines TRBV5-1 with TRBJ2-7; TRBD2 is a possible D gene (5 bases). The CDR3 contains 14 residues. CDR1 SGHRS and CDR2 YFSETQ come from the germline V gene. The V gene lost 0 bases and the J gene lost 4 bases, with 11 bases spanning the gap. CDR3 nucleotides: TGCGCCAGCAGCTTGGCCGGGGATGTGTACGAGCAGTACTTC. Translation: CASSLAGDVYEQYF. Looking up the rest from reference TRBV5-1 and TRBJ2-7 gives the full variable domain: KAGVTQTPRYLIKTRGQQVTLSCSPISGHRSVSWYQQTPGQGLQFLFEYFSETQRNKGNFPGRFSGRQFSNSRSEMNVSTLELGDSALYLCASSLAGDVYEQYFGPGTRLTVT.

This clone was seen at least ten times. V usage is TRBV6-5 and J usage is TRBJ1-1; perhaps TRBD1 as D (5 bases). Germline CDR1 and CDR2: MNHEY and SVGAGI. The CDR3 has 14 residues. Trimming cost V 7 bases and J 1 base, with 13 bases left between them. The CDR3 spells CASTLHRRNTEAFF. The CDR3 nucleotides are TGTGCCAGCACCCTACACAGGCGGAACACTGAAGCTTTCTTT.

The chain uses TRBV27 and TRBJ2-5; TRBD1 is a possible D gene (6 bases). The germline V gene has CDR1 MNHEY and CDR2 SMNVEV (reference sequence). V lost 2 bases to trimming and J lost 5 bases, with 15 bases between them. This CDR3 is built from 15 residues. Here the CDR3 reads CASSLGSGAWETQYF. The DNA of the CDR3 is TGTGCCAGCAGTTTAGGATCAGGGGCTTGGGAGACCCAGTACTTC.

This chain joins TRBV28 and TRBJ1-5; 10 bases line up with TRBD1. The trim removed 3 bases at V and 2 bases at J, leaving 10 bases unmatched. Germline V gene lookup returns CDR1 MDHEN and CDR2 SYDVKM. The CDR3 spans 18 residues. The DNA of the CDR3 is TGTGCCAGCAGTTTTTTGACAGGGGGCGTATGGGGCAATCAGCCCCAGCATTTT. It is translated as CASSFLTGGVWGNQPQHF.

Worth noting for this clone: A much larger clonotype is one base distant, so this may be a read error. The V call is TRBV5-6, the J call TRBJ2-7; D uncertain. Germline assignment: CDR1 SGHDT and CDR2 YYEEEE. V lost 3 bases to trimming and J lost 3 bases, with 4 bases between them. The CDR3 has 11 residues. As DNA, the CDR3 is TGTGCCAGCAGCTCACTCTACGAGCAGTACTTC. Protein sequence: CASSSLYEQYF.

This rearrangement joins TRBV7-9 to TRBJ2-7; 9 bases fit TRBD2. Germline trimming cut 4 bases from V and 4 bases from J; bases unmatched to any gene: 8. This CDR3 contains 15 residues. The germline CDR1 and CDR2 sequences are SEHNR and FQNEAQ (reference sequence). The CDR3: CASSSSGKMVYEQYF. The CDR3 DNA sequence: TGTGCCAGCAGCTCTAGCGGGAAAATGGTGTACGAGCAGTACTTC. The full variable domain, rest sourced from reference TRBV7-9 and TRBJ2-7, is DTGVSQNPRHKITKRGQNVTFRCDPISEHNRLYWYRQTLGQGPEFLTYFQNEAQLEKSRLLSDRFSAERPKGSFSTLEIQRTEQGDSAMYLCASSSSGKMVYEQYFGPGTRLTVT.

The chain has TRBV5-1 and TRBJ2-3; D call uncertain. The CDR3 is made up of 12 amino acids. Trimming pared 5 bases from V and 5 bases from J, leaving 9 bases between. Looked up from germline, CDR1 is SGHRS and CDR2 is YFSETQ. The CDR3 reads CASSLSGDTQYF. For the CDR3, the DNA is TGCGCCAGCAGTTTGTCCGGAGATACGCAGTATTTT.

V gene TRBV12-3 or TRBV12-4 combines with J gene TRBJ1-1; a possible D gene is TRBD1 (6 bases). V was trimmed by 1 base and J by 10 bases, leaving 10 bases between them. This CDR3 spans 12 amino acids. The CDR3 is CASSLGGQGAFF. CDR3 in DNA: TGTGCCAGCAGTTTAGGGGGGCAGGGAGCTTTCTTT.

This clone has more than one count but fewer than ten. V gene TRBV3-1 (or the pseudogene TRBV3-2) combines with J gene TRBJ2-7, with 10 bases lining up with TRBD2. The CDR3 consists of 14 residues. After removal of 8 bases from V and 3 bases from J, the junction contained 7 bases not matched to a gene. The germline CDR1 and CDR2 sequences are LGHDT and YNNKEL (reference sequence). In DNA form, the CDR3 reads TGTGCCAGCGGGAGGACTAGCGGTAACTACGAGCAGTACTTC. As protein: CASGRTSGNYEQYF.

This clone was counted at least ten times. The V and J genes are TRBV27 and TRBJ1-1; 7 bases are shared with TRBD1. The CDR3 covers 14 residues. V lost 3 bases, J lost 2 bases, and 3 bases stayed unmatched. The germline V gene encodes CDR1 MNHEY and CDR2 SMNVEV (reference sequence). In DNA form, the CDR3 reads TGTGCCAGCAGTTTCAACAGGGGAAACACTGAAGCTTTCTTT. Its translation is CASSFNRGNTEAFF.

The rearrangement links TRBV7-9 to TRBJ1-3, with D perhaps TRBD1 (5 bases). The CDR3 loop spans 14 amino acids. Deletions cut 0 bases from V and 4 bases from J, with 7 bases between. Germline CDR1 SEHNR, CDR2 FQNEAQ (reference sequence). The CDR3 DNA follows: TGTGCCAGCAGCTTAGCAGGGGCAGGAAACACCATATATTTT. It encodes CASSLAGAGNTIYF.

The chain joins TRBV5-6 to TRBJ1-3, with 7 positions matching TRBD1. The CDR3 has 16 amino acids. Germline lookup yields CDR1 SGHDT and CDR2 YYEEEE. V dropped 1 base and J dropped 0; count of bases not matched to a gene: 4. The CDR3 DNA sequence: TGTGCCAGCAGCTTGCTGGGACAGTACTCTGGAAACACCATATATTTT. Amino acids: CASSLLGQYSGNTIYF.

J is TRBJ1-5 and V is TRBV2; D is unclear. Germline CDR1 SNHLY, CDR2 FYNNEI. The CDR3 spans 13 residues. Trimming cost V 8 bases and J 1 base, with 9 bases left between them. CDR3 amino acids: CASGRESNQPQHF. The CDR3 nucleotides read TGTGCCAGCGGGAGAGAAAGCAATCAGCCCCAGCATTTT.

This clone turned up a few times. The chain is built from TRBV7-2 and TRBJ2-1; the D gene is possibly TRBD2 (5 bases). V was trimmed by 5 bases and J by 8 bases, leaving 13 bases between them. The CDR3 sequence is 13 residues long. Germline V gene lookup returns CDR1 SGHTA and CDR2 FQGNSA. CDR3 region: CASSGRERDEQFF. As DNA, the CDR3 is TGTGCCAGCAGCGGTAGAGAGAGGGATGAGCAGTTCTTC.

The CDR3 DNA sequence: TGTGCCAGTAGAACTAAGGTGGGGGGGCAGGATGAGCAGTTCTTC. This translates into CASRTKVGGQDEQFF. The V call is TRBV19, the J call TRBJ2-1, with a weak D call TRBD2 (7 bases). The V end lost 6 bases, the J end lost 8 bases, and 20 bases lay between the germline ends. The CDR3 runs 15 residues. Per germline, CDR1 LNHDA and CDR2 SQIVND (reference sequence).

J is TRBJ2-5 and V is TRBV2, with 7 bases matching TRBD2. CDR1 is SNHLY and CDR2 is FYNNEI in the germline V gene. The junction had 10 bases not matched to a gene; V was cut back by 7 bases and J by 5 bases. This CDR3 contains 14 residues. This CDR3 is CASTGGRGDETQYF. In nucleotides, the CDR3 is TGTGCCAGCACCGGGGGGAGGGGTGACGAGACCCAGTACTTC.